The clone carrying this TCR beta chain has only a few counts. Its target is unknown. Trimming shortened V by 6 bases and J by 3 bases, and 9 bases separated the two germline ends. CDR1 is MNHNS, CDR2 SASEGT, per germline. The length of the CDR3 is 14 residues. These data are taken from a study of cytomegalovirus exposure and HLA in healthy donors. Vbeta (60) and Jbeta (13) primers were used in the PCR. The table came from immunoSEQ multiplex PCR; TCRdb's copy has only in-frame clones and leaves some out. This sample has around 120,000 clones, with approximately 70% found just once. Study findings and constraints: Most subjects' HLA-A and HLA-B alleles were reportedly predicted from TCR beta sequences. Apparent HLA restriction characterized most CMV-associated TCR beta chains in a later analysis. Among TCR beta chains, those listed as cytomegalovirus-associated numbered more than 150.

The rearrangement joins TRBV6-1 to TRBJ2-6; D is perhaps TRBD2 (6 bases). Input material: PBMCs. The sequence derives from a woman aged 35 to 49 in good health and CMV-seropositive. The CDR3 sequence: CASSRGNGANVLTF. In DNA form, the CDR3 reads TGTGCCAGCAGCCGGGGGAATGGGGCCAACGTCCTGACTTTC.